The 28 T cell receptor beta chains below were found in one sample sequenced in a study of breast tumors, draining lymph nodes, adjacent tissues. TCRdb re-called the multiplex PCR reads with MiXCR, one entry per CDR3 protein. Of approximately 22,000 distinct CDR3 sequences listed, about 61% are singletons. The source material was tumor-adjacent breast tissue. The receptors were sampled from a female donor with breast cancer. Some clones in this sample may be carry-over from other donors' samples.

This clonotype was counted ten times or more. With a much larger clone just one base away, this may be a read error. CDR3 nucleotide sequence: TGTGCCAGCAGCTTGGGGCCGGCGACTAAAAGCTACGAGCAGTACTTC. This gives the protein CASSLGPATKSYEQYF. The V call is TRBV5-6, the J call TRBJ2-7, with D maybe TRBD2 (5 bases). The CDR3 length is 16 residues. With 0 bases removed from V and 3 bases from J, the gap between germline ends came to 16 bases. From germline, CDR1 is SGHDT and CDR2 YYEEEE.

The J gene is TRBJ2-7, the V gene TRBV4-1; tentatively, D is TRBD1 (5 bases). The CDR3 covers 14 residues. Trimming removed 2 bases from V and 2 bases from J, with 10 bases in between. From germline, CDR1 is MGHRA and CDR2 YSYEKL. The CDR3 region has the DNA TGCGCCAGCAGCCAAAGACAGACCGCCTACGAGCAGTACTTC. Encoded protein: CASSQRQTAYEQYF.

V gene TRBV7-2 combines with J gene TRBJ2-3; no clear D. V was trimmed by 4 bases and J by 0 bases, leaving 11 bases between them. There are 15 residues in the CDR3. Germline values: CDR1 SGHTA, CDR2 FQGNSA. CDR3 nucleotide sequence: TGTGCCAGCAGCTACACTCCAGTGAGCACAGATACGCAGTATTTT. Translated, it gives CASSYTPVSTDTQYF.

This clonotype was seen more than once but under ten times. This chain links TRBV19 with TRBJ1-3, with D possibly being TRBD1 (5 bases). Between the trimmed V and J ends, which lost 5 bases and 4 bases, there was a span of 15 bases. The CDR3 loop spans 15 amino acids. Germline CDR1 is LNHDA and CDR2 is SQIVND (reference sequence). CDR3 nucleotides: TGTGCCAGTAGTTCCCTCGGGGGTCCAGGAAACACCATATATTTT. It encodes CASSSLGGPGNTIYF.

This clonotype was detected many times. A much larger clone differs from this one at a single base, so this may be a read error. V and J are TRBV5-1 and TRBJ2-1; D gene ambiguous. Germline CDR1 is SGHRS and CDR2 is YFSETQ. The CDR3 loop spans 13 amino acids. The CDR3 sequence is CASSLEVYNDQFF. The CDR3 DNA follows: TGCGCCAGCAGCTTGGAAGTTTACAATGACCAGTTCTTC.

This clonotype was picked up many times. The junction departs from the called germline gene at one end, perhaps through a read error. The chain uses TRBV6-5 and TRBJ2-7, with 7 bases lining up with TRBD2. The CDR3 runs 19 residues. Per germline, CDR1 MNHEY and CDR2 SVGAGI. The CDR3 reads CASSHSPRVGGGAIHEQYF. The DNA of the CDR3 is TGTGCCAGCAGTCACTCGCCAAGAGTGGGGGGGGGTGCTATCCACGAGCAGTACTTC.

DNA for the CDR3: TGCAGCGTTGAGGACAGGGACCCCTATGGCTACACCTTC. The encoded protein is CSVEDRDPYGYTF. This sequence joins TRBV29-1 and TRBJ1-2; 8 bases agree with TRBD1. Looked up from germline, CDR1 is SQVTM and CDR2 is ANQGSEA. Unmatched junction bases numbered 4, after V lost 3 bases and J lost 4 bases. CDR3 size: 13 residues. Based on the CDR3 plus reference TRBV29-1 and TRBJ1-2, the full variable domain is SAVISQKPSRDICQRGTSLTIQCQVDSQVTMMFWYRQQPGQSLTLIATANQGSEATYESGFVIDKFPISRPNLTFSTLTVSNMSPEDSSIYLCSVEDRDPYGYTFGSGTRLTVV.

This clonotype is judged medium-sized. The gene calls are TRBV5-4 and TRBJ2-7; possibly TRBD1 for D (6 bases). Germline V gene sequence: CDR1 SGHNT, CDR2 YYREEE (reference sequence). This CDR3 comprises 14 residues. V was trimmed by 0 bases and J by 4 bases, leaving 11 bases between them. This CDR3 reads CASSLGRGRYEQYF. The DNA of the CDR3 is TGTGCCAGCAGCTTGGGCAGGGGAAGATACGAGCAGTACTTC.

This chain joins TRBV20-1 and TRBJ2-7; 9 positions match TRBD1. This CDR3 is built from 15 residues. V dropped 3 bases and J dropped 0; count of bases not matched to a gene: 6. Germline CDR1 and CDR2: DFQATT and SNEGSKA (reference sequence). The CDR3 DNA reads TGCAGTGCTAGCCAGGACAGGGGACTCTCCTACGAGCAGTACTTC. This encodes CSASQDRGLSYEQYF.

Remarks on this clonotype: An end of the junction differs from the germline gene, which may be a read error. V usage is TRBV12-3 or TRBV12-4 and J usage is TRBJ1-2; no definite D call. The CDR3 is made up of 14 amino acids. DNA of the CDR3: TGTGCCAGCAGCCACCCTGGTCGTAACTATGGCCACACCTTC. It encodes CASSHPGRNYGHTF.

The chain uses TRBV20-1 and TRBJ1-3; tentatively, D is TRBD1 (5 bases). Germline lookup yields CDR1 DFQATT and CDR2 SNEGSKA (reference sequence). The CDR3 contains 14 residues. The ends were cut back, 6 bases at V and 9 bases at J, with 21 bases in the middle. CDR3 sequence reads: CSASAGTLYPTIYF. The CDR3 DNA reads as TGCAGTGCCAGTGCCGGGACCCTATACCCCACCATATATTTT.

The rearrangement joins TRBV28 to TRBJ1-2; TRBD1 matches at 10 bases. Trimming took 4 bases from V and 7 from J; bases not matched to a gene: 6. The CDR3 consists of 14 residues. Germline V gives CDR1 MDHEN, CDR2 SYDVKM. The CDR3 reads CASSSGTGVIGYTF. CDR3 sequence (DNA): TGTGCCAGCAGTTCCGGGACAGGGGTAATTGGCTACACCTTC.

At least ten counts were recorded for this clonotype. With a much larger clone just one base away, this may be a read error. The rearrangement uses TRBV6-5 and TRBJ2-7, with D tentatively TRBD1 or TRBD2 (5 bases each). Germline lookup yields CDR1 MNHEY and CDR2 SVGAGI. This CDR3 has 15 amino acids. With 4 bases removed from V and 6 bases from J, the gap between germline ends came to 19 bases. The CDR3 DNA is TGTGCCAGCAGTTCCCTCTCCACGGGGACGCGCGAGCAGTACTTC. Its translation is CASSSLSTGTREQYF.

This clonotype occurred many times. The rearrangement uses TRBV27 and TRBJ1-6; a possible D gene is TRBD1 (5 bases). CDR1 is MNHEY, CDR2 SMNVEV, per germline (reference sequence). V was clipped by 5 bases and J by 7 bases, with 9 bases between them. CDR3 length equals 13 residues. The chain's CDR3 is CASSTGTNSPLHF. Here the CDR3 DNA reads TGTGCCAGCAGTACTGGGACCAATTCACCCCTCCACTTT.

This clonotype was seen repeatedly, ten times or more. This chain joins TRBV6-1 and TRBJ1-4, with D possibly matching TRBD1 (6 bases). Germline lookup yields CDR1 MNHNS and CDR2 SASEGT. V was pared by 1 base and J by 7 bases, with 13 bases between. There are 15 residues in the CDR3. The CDR3 DNA follows: TGTGCCAGCAGTGAAGGGTGGGGGGCGGGTGAAAAACTGTTTTTT. Amino acids: CASSEGWGAGEKLFF.

This clonotype was picked up one time. The rearrangement links TRBV19 to TRBJ1-6; no firm D call. CDR3 size: 16 residues. V was clipped by 2 bases and J by 2 bases, with 10 bases between them. Germline V CDR1 and CDR2: LNHDA, SQIVND (reference sequence). The CDR3 loop is CASSISISAYNSPLHF. The CDR3 bases are TGTGCCAGTAGTATATCGATTAGCGCCTATAATTCACCCCTCCACTTT.

The chain is built from TRBV5-1 and TRBJ2-3; 8 bases align to TRBD1. The CDR3 runs to 15 residues. The germline V gene encodes CDR1 SGHRS and CDR2 YFSETQ. Losses at the gene ends were 0 bases for V and 6 bases for J; bases not matched to a gene: 6. The CDR3 DNA is TGCGCCAGCAGCTTGGGGCAGGGGGCAACCGATACGCAGTATTTT. Its protein product is CASSLGQGATDTQYF.

This chain joins TRBV19 and TRBJ2-1; TRBD2 matches at 10 bases. This CDR3 comprises 16 residues. Germline V gives CDR1 LNHDA, CDR2 SQIVND (reference sequence). The V and J ends lost 4 bases and 4 bases, in that order; junction bases with no gene match: 7. The CDR3 nucleotides are TGTGCCAGTAGTAATCATACGGGACTAGCGTACAATGAGCAGTTCTTC. Protein: CASSNHTGLAYNEQFF.

This clonotype was counted at least ten times. This chain uses TRBV4-1 with TRBJ2-1, with TRBD2 identical over 10 bases. V gave up 4 bases and J gave up 0 bases; unmatched junction bases: 3. CDR1 and CDR2 from the germline V gene are MGHRA and YSYEKL. The CDR3 is 16 residues long. The CDR3 sequence is CASSLSSGSSYNEQFF. The DNA for the CDR3 is TGCGCCAGCAGCCTGTCTAGCGGGAGCTCCTACAATGAGCAGTTCTTC.

The chain combines TRBV20-1 with TRBJ1-5; maybe TRBD1 (5 bases). The length of the CDR3 is 14 residues. Germline V lookup: CDR1 DFQATT, CDR2 SNEGSKA (reference sequence). V gave up 6 bases and J gave up 3 bases, with 15 bases separating them. The CDR3 sequence: CSANRGRLNQPQHF. DNA for the CDR3: TGCAGTGCCAATAGGGGCAGGCTCAATCAGCCCCAGCATTTT.

The count of this clonotype is one. The rearrangement uses TRBV20-1 and TRBJ2-2, with 9 bases aligning to TRBD1. V lost 6 bases, J lost 1 base, and 3 bases stayed unmatched. CDR3 length equals 14 residues. CDR1 and CDR2 (germline): DFQATT, SNEGSKA (reference sequence). As DNA, the CDR3 is TGCAGTGCGCGGACAGGGGTGAACACCGGGGAGCTGTTTTTT. Its translation is CSARTGVNTGELFF.

This clonotype qualifies as medium-sized. The chain carries TRBV2 and TRBJ1-5, with no clear D. Germline V gene data show CDR1 as SNHLY and CDR2 as FYNNEI. The CDR3 is 17 amino acids. The V and J ends lost 5 bases and 7 bases respectively, with 24 bases between them. CDR3 sequence: CASSSRTHGLRGQPQHF. The CDR3 DNA follows: TGTGCCAGCAGTAGCCGGACCCACGGGCTTCGTGGGCAGCCCCAGCATTTT.

This clonotype was counted ten times or more. The chain joins TRBV9 to TRBJ2-3; 11 bases align to TRBD2. Germline CDR1 and CDR2: SGDLS and YYNGEE. The CDR3 sequence is 16 residues long. V trimming: 2 bases; J trimming: 0 bases; junction bases outside the gene matches: 2. The CDR3 DNA is TGTGCCAGCAGCGTGACTAGCGGGATGAGCACAGATACGCAGTATTTT. Translation gives CASSVTSGMSTDTQYF.

This chain links TRBV2 with TRBJ2-3; 13 bases are a match to TRBD2. In germline, CDR1 is SNHLY, CDR2 FYNNEI. The junction had 13 bases not matched to a gene; V was cut back by 10 bases and J by 9 bases. This CDR3 is 15 amino acids long. The CDR3 sequence is CATSTSGGPQGTQYF. The CDR3 DNA reads TGTGCCACCTCGACTAGCGGGGGGCCCCAGGGGACGCAGTATTTT. Complete variable domain (other parts from reference TRBV2 and TRBJ2-3): EPEVTQTPSHQVTQMGQEVILRCVPISNHLYFYWYRQILGQKVEFLVSFYNNEISEKSEIFDDQFSVERPDGSNFTLKIRSTKLEDSAMYFCATSTSGGPQGTQYFGPGTRLTVL.

The sample holds a few counts of this clonotype. This rearrangement joins TRBV20-1 to TRBJ2-7; 10 bases are a match to TRBD2. Germline V CDR1 and CDR2: DFQATT, SNEGSKA (reference sequence). CDR3 length equals 17 residues. V trimming: 3 bases; J trimming: 2 bases; junction bases outside the gene matches: 13. In nucleotides, the CDR3 is TGCAGTGCTAGTGTCCTAGCGGGAGAGGCTGTCACCTACGAGCAGTACTTC. This encodes CSASVLAGEAVTYEQYF.

The rearrangement joins TRBV7-6 to TRBJ1-6; 9 nucleotides match TRBD1. V gave up 0 bases and J gave up 9 bases; unmatched junction bases: 6. The CDR3 is 16 residues long. Per germline, CDR1 SGHVS and CDR2 FNYEAQ. The CDR3 DNA reads as TGTGCCAGCAGCTTAGCCCCACAGGGGGCTCGTTCACCCCTCCACTTT. Translating gives CASSLAPQGARSPLHF.

This clonotype is medium-sized (0.01 to 0.1%) within its sample. This chain links TRBV6-1 with TRBJ1-3; the D gene is possibly TRBD1 (5 bases). The germline V gene has CDR1 MNHNS and CDR2 SASEGT. The CDR3 sequence is 13 residues long. V was clipped by 4 bases and J by 4 bases, with 8 bases between them. The CDR3 region has the DNA TGTGCCAGCAGTGCAGGGTTAGGAAACACCATATATTTT. Translated, it gives CASSAGLGNTIYF.

This clonotype occurred many times. CDR3: CASSQDRGGGLDGELFF. CDR3 nucleotide sequence: TGCGCCAGCAGCCAAGATCGTGGGGGAGGGCTCGACGGGGAGCTGTTTTTT. This chain links TRBV4-3 with TRBJ2-2; 7 nucleotides align to TRBD2. The CDR3 has 17 amino acids. Germline CDR1 and CDR2: LGHNA and YSLEER. With V trimmed by 0 bases and J by 7 bases, 11 bases remained unmatched.